Each of the 18 T cell receptor beta chains below was sequenced from the same sample in a study of identical twins. TCRdb analysed the 5' RACE reads with MiXCR anew, one entry per CDR3 protein. The sample lists roughly 250,000 distinct CDR3 sequences; roughly 7% were seen once. These data also formed part of another study, on yellow fever vaccine responses in identical twins.

The sample was memory (CD45RO+) T cells sorted from blood. The receptors come from a woman aged 18-29 years in good health.

CDR3 DNA: TGTGCCAGCTCACGGGATCTAGGGAAGCAACAAGAGACCCAGTACTTC. Translation: CASSRDLGKQQETQYF. The chain employs TRBV18 and TRBJ2-5; D unresolved. The CDR3 totals 16 residues. Deletions cut 4 bases from V and 2 bases from J, with 17 bases between. The germline CDR1 and CDR2 sequences are KGHSH and LQKENI.

This clonotype turned up a few times. This chain connects TRBV29-1 to TRBJ1-1; TRBD1 agrees at 8 bases. V was clipped by 2 bases and J by 5 bases; unmatched bases: 4. This CDR3 spans 13 amino acids. The germline CDR1 and CDR2 sequences are SQVTM and ANQGSEA. CDR3 bases: TGCAGCGTTGAACAGGGGGCGCGGACTGAAGCTTTCTTT. Protein sequence: CSVEQGARTEAFF.

The genes are TRBV27 and TRBJ2-7; 7 positions match TRBD1. V was clipped by 4 bases and J by 0 bases; unmatched bases: 6. Germline V gene sequence: CDR1 MNHEY, CDR2 SMNVEV (reference sequence). The CDR3 is 15 amino acids. The DNA for the CDR3 is TGTGCCAGCAGTTCTCCGGGACAGAACTCCTACGAGCAGTACTTC. Translated, it gives CASSSPGQNSYEQYF.

V and J are TRBV5-5 and TRBJ2-3, with 7 bases identical to TRBD1. V was clipped by 3 bases and J by 0 bases; unmatched bases: 4. Germline CDR1 reads SGHKS; CDR2 reads YYEKEE (reference sequence). The CDR3 covers 15 residues. DNA of the CDR3: TGTGCCAGCAGCTCGACAGGGTGGAGCACAGATACGCAGTATTTT. Translating gives CASSSTGWSTDTQYF. Variable domain in full (rest from reference TRBV5-5 and TRBJ2-3): DAGVTQSPTHLIKTRGQQVTLRCSPISGHKSVSWYQQVLGQGPQFIFQYYEKEERGRGNFPDRFSARQFPNYSSELNVNALLLGDSALYLCASSSTGWSTDTQYFGPGTRLTVL.

This clonotype appeared many times. The J gene is TRBJ2-1, the V gene TRBV11-3; 7 bases match TRBD2. Per the germline V gene, CDR1 is SGHNT and CDR2 is YENEEA. The J segment lost 8 bases and the V segment lost 5 bases, leaving 18 bases of the junction unmatched. CDR3 length equals 17 residues. The chain's CDR3 is CASSLNKLARSIDEQFF. The CDR3, as DNA: TGTGCCAGCAGCCTCAACAAACTAGCGAGGAGTATCGATGAGCAGTTCTTC.

This clonotype was seen a handful of times. The chain recombines TRBV24-1 with TRBJ2-2, with TRBD2 matching 7 bases. Germline lookup yields CDR1 KGHDR and CDR2 SFDVKD. The V and J ends lost 4 bases and 0 bases, in that order; junction bases with no gene match: 13. The CDR3 has 19 amino acids. The CDR3 protein is CATSDHKSPGGTNTGELFF. The CDR3 DNA sequence: TGTGCCACCAGTGACCATAAAAGCCCCGGGGGGACGAACACCGGGGAGCTGTTTTTT.

The genes are TRBV15 and TRBJ2-4, with D perhaps matching TRBD1 (6 bases). The V end was cut by 3 bases, the J end by 7 bases, with 10 bases between. Germline CDR1 reads LNHNV; CDR2 reads YYDKDF (reference sequence). The CDR3 length is 13 residues. CDR3 DNA sequence: TGTGCCACCAGCAGTGGGACAAATAACATTCAGTACTTC. Protein product: CATSSGTNNIQYF.

Many counts were recorded for this clonotype. The V and J genes are TRBV20-1 and TRBJ2-2; TRBD2 might be the D (5 bases). There are 16 residues in the CDR3. Germline V gives CDR1 DFQATT, CDR2 SNEGSKA (reference sequence). V shed 0 bases and J shed 3 bases, with 14 bases lying between them. CDR3 protein: CSARDSALKDTGELFF. CDR3 nucleotides: TGCAGTGCTAGAGATAGCGCACTAAAGGACACCGGGGAGCTGTTTTTT.

This clonotype appeared a few times. The gene calls are TRBV2 and TRBJ2-3, with TRBD2 as a possible D gene (5 bases). The CDR3 extends over 15 amino acids. Trimming took off 4 bases at V and 3 bases at J, with 14 bases between the two ends. CDR1 is SNHLY and CDR2 is FYNNEI in the germline V gene. The CDR3 is CASSAQDLATDTQYF. Here the CDR3 DNA reads TGTGCCAGCAGTGCCCAGGACCTAGCAACAGATACGCAGTATTTT. Full variable domain (rest looked up from reference TRBV2 and TRBJ2-3): EPEVTQTPSHQVTQMGQEVILRCVPISNHLYFYWYRQILGQKVEFLVSFYNNEISEKSEIFDDQFSVERPDGSNFTLKIRSTKLEDSAMYFCASSAQDLATDTQYFGPGTRLTVL.

This clonotype was detected only a few times. The genes are TRBV7-2 and TRBJ2-2; no definite D call. Germline values: CDR1 SGHTA, CDR2 FQGNSA. This CDR3 has 12 amino acids. Trimming took 3 bases from V and 6 from J, leaving 5 bases between them. The CDR3 loop is CASSLSAGELFF. The CDR3 DNA sequence: TGTGCCAGCAGCTTGTCTGCCGGGGAGCTGTTTTTT.

Only a few counts were recorded for this clonotype. The J gene is TRBJ2-7, the V gene TRBV20-1; 9 nucleotides match TRBD1. There are 16 residues in the CDR3. Germline CDR1 DFQATT, CDR2 SNEGSKA (reference sequence). The junction had 6 bases not matched to a gene; V was cut back by 0 bases and J by 0 bases. CDR3 coding DNA: TGCAGTGCTAGAGATGGGACAGGGTCCCTCTCCTACGAGCAGTACTTC. It specifies CSARDGTGSLSYEQYF.

In this sample, this clonotype turned up many times. CDR3 nucleotide sequence: TGTGCCAGCAGCTTGAATCCTGGGCGGACTGAAGCTTTCTTT. Protein: CASSLNPGRTEAFF. The genes are TRBV7-8 and TRBJ1-1, with D unresolved. Germline V gene lookup returns CDR1 SGHVS and CDR2 FQNEAQ. The V end was cut by 3 bases, the J end by 5 bases, with 13 bases between. The CDR3 is 14 amino acids.

This clonotype was observed a handful of times. CDR3 sequence (DNA): TGTGCCAGCAGCGCCCGACAGCAAGAGACCCAGTACTTC. Translating gives CASSARQQETQYF. The chain couples TRBV5-6 to TRBJ2-5; TRBD1 might be the D (5 bases). The CDR3 spans 13 residues. Germline loops: CDR1 SGHDT, CDR2 YYEEEE. The germline V and J ends were trimmed by 4 bases and 2 bases, with 9 bases remaining between them.

This clonotype has ten or more counts. V gene TRBV5-1 combines with J gene TRBJ2-1; possible D gene TRBD1, 5 bases. The ends were cut back, 0 bases at V and 6 bases at J, with 13 bases in the middle. The CDR3 length is 15 residues. The germline V gene has CDR1 SGHRS and CDR2 YFSETQ. The CDR3 protein is CASSLAVSGFNEQFF. CDR3 DNA sequence: TGCGCCAGCAGCTTGGCTGTGTCAGGGTTCAATGAGCAGTTCTTC.

This clonotype showed up just a few times. This chain links TRBV19 with TRBJ2-2; D is undetermined. This CDR3 is 14 amino acids long. The ends were cut back, 7 bases at V and 4 bases at J, with 13 bases in the middle. In germline, CDR1 is LNHDA, CDR2 SQIVND (reference sequence). The chain's CDR3 is CASTARASTGELFF. In DNA, the CDR3 is TGTGCCAGTACCGCCCGGGCCAGCACCGGGGAGCTGTTTTTT.

This clonotype was picked up many times. The rearrangement uses TRBV10-3 and TRBJ1-4; D is uncertain. This CDR3 spans 13 amino acids. Germline V gene sequence: CDR1 ENHRY, CDR2 SYGVKD. V gave up 2 bases and J gave up 4 bases, with 5 bases separating them. The CDR3 reads CAISEVLNEKLFF. DNA for the CDR3: TGTGCCATCAGTGAGGTCCTTAATGAAAAACTGTTTTTT.

The chain carries TRBV5-1 and TRBJ2-7; TRBD1 agrees at 7 bases. Germline CDR1 and CDR2: SGHRS and YFSETQ. V trimming: 4 bases; J trimming: 6 bases; junction bases outside the gene matches: 16. The CDR3 has 16 residues. CDR3 sequence: CASSPWVGGFSGEQYF. CDR3 coding DNA: TGCGCCAGCAGCCCGTGGGTAGGGGGCTTCTCGGGCGAGCAGTACTTC.

At least ten counts were recorded for this clonotype. The chain has TRBV19 and TRBJ1-5; TRBD1 might be the D (5 bases). CDR3 length: 14 residues. V lost 5 bases and J 7 bases, leaving 15 bases between the germline ends. From germline, CDR1 is LNHDA and CDR2 SQIVND (reference sequence). This CDR3 reads CASSLGTSRQPQHF. The DNA for the CDR3 is TGTGCCAGTAGTCTCGGGACTAGCAGGCAGCCCCAGCATTTT.